The 17 T cell receptor beta chains in this list originate from one sample, sequenced in a study of cytomegalovirus exposure and HLA in healthy donors. Libraries were prepared by immunoSEQ multiplex PCR; TCRdb keeps only in-frame clonotypes and omits some of them. The sample shows about 82,000 clones, over 85% of them seen only once. Sequencing was performed on PBMCs. These receptors originate from a woman aged 18-29 years in good health and CMV-seronegative.

This chain joins TRBV6-5 and TRBJ2-7; D is ambiguous. This CDR3 region has 13 residues. V lost 5 bases to trimming and J lost 2 bases, with 10 bases between them. The germline CDR1 and CDR2 sequences are MNHEY and SVGAGI. CDR3 in DNA: TGTGCCAGCAGTCTTCCAGGTACCTACGAGCAGTACTTC. This encodes CASSLPGTYEQYF.

This chain uses TRBV5-6 with TRBJ2-7; D might be TRBD2 (5 bases). Germline CDR1 reads SGHDT; CDR2 reads YYEEEE. The CDR3 extends over 14 amino acids. Trimming removed 4 bases from V and 2 bases from J, with 13 bases in between. CDR3 loop: CASSRGGQAYEQYF. The CDR3 DNA follows: TGTGCCAGCAGCCGAGGAGGTCAGGCCTACGAGCAGTACTTC.

The V call is TRBV19, the J call TRBJ2-2; D perhaps matches TRBD1 (6 bases). This CDR3 has 16 residues. In germline, CDR1 is LNHDA, CDR2 SQIVND (reference sequence). V was cut by 2 bases and J by 7 bases, with 17 bases left in between. The CDR3 sequence: CASSIHRASYLGELFF. In nucleotides, the CDR3 is TGTGCCAGTAGTATACACAGGGCTAGCTACCTCGGGGAGCTGTTTTTT. The full variable domain, in which reference TRBV19 and TRBJ2-2 provide the parts outside the CDR3, is DGGITQSPKYLFRKEGQNVTLSCEQNLNHDAMYWYRQDPGQGLRLIYYSQIVNDFQKGDIAEGYSVSREKKESFPLTVTSAQKNPTAFYLCASSIHRASYLGELFFGEGSRLTVL.

The chain combines TRBV11-1 with TRBJ2-5, with 9 nucleotides matching TRBD2. CDR1 and CDR2 from the germline V gene are SGHAT and FQDESV (reference sequence). After removal of 5 bases from V and 5 bases from J, the junction contained 12 bases not matched to a gene. The CDR3 is 16 amino acids. The CDR3 reads CASSPFLGTSRETQYF. CDR3 nucleotide sequence: TGTGCCAGCAGCCCATTTCTGGGGACTAGCAGGGAGACCCAGTACTTC.

This clone came up once. V is TRBV25-1 and J is TRBJ2-5; 16 bases fit TRBD2. Germline V gene sequence: CDR1 MGHDK, CDR2 SYGVNS. The trim removed 6 bases at V and 5 bases at J, leaving 9 bases unmatched. The CDR3 is made up of 17 amino acids. In DNA, the CDR3 is TGTGCCAGCAGCTTCTGGGGGGGACTAGCGGGAGGGGAGACCCAGTACTTC. Its translation: CASSFWGGLAGGETQYF.

The gene calls are TRBV5-1 and TRBJ2-6; no firm D call. V was trimmed by 0 bases and J by 2 bases, leaving 9 bases between them. Germline-derived CDR1 and CDR2 are SGHRS and YFSETQ. There are 16 residues in the CDR3. The CDR3 reads CASSLVAATGANVLTF. CDR3 sequence (DNA): TGCGCCAGCAGCTTGGTGGCTGCCACTGGGGCCAACGTCCTGACTTTC.

This chain joins TRBV6-5 and TRBJ1-5, with unresolved D. Germline CDR1 MNHEY, CDR2 SVGAGI. CDR3 size: 13 residues. V was pared by 1 base and J by 5 bases, with 6 bases between. For the CDR3, the DNA is TGTGCCAGCAGTTACTTGGCCGATCAGCCCCAGCATTTT. Amino acid sequence: CASSYLADQPQHF.

This clone was observed once. The rearrangement uses TRBV10-3 and TRBJ2-7, with a tentative D call TRBD1 (7 bases). CDR1 and CDR2 from the germline V gene are ENHRY and SYGVKD. This CDR3 is 15 amino acids long. With 6 bases removed from V and 3 bases from J, the gap between germline ends came to 18 bases. CDR3 coding DNA: TGTGCCATCAGCGCGGCGTCCAGGGGGGACTACGAGCAGTACTTC. This sequence encodes CAISAASRGDYEQYF.

The chain is built from TRBV11-2 and TRBJ2-5; 13 bases agree with TRBD2. The CDR3 is 18 residues long. Germline CDR1 is SGHAT and CDR2 is FQNNGV. V shed 5 bases and J 5 bases; nucleotides not matched to a gene: 14. The CDR3 reads CASSTRTSGSPIMETQYF. The CDR3 bases are TGTGCCAGCAGCACCCGGACTAGCGGGAGCCCCATAATGGAGACCCAGTACTTC.

V gene TRBV5-1 combines with J gene TRBJ2-3, with 10 bases matching TRBD2. The CDR3 runs to 14 residues. Germline V gives CDR1 SGHRS, CDR2 YFSETQ. J gave up 4 bases and V 5 bases, and 4 bases lay outside the gene matches. The CDR3: CASRPSGSADTQYF. The CDR3 region has the DNA TGCGCCAGCAGACCTAGCGGGAGTGCAGATACGCAGTATTTT.

The chain employs TRBV4-1 and TRBJ2-5; perhaps TRBD2 as D (5 bases). CDR3 length equals 14 residues. Trimming stripped 5 bases from V and 5 bases from J, with 15 bases between. Looked up from germline, CDR1 is MGHRA and CDR2 is YSYEKL. CDR3 protein: CASSFQRTGETQYF. As DNA, the CDR3 is TGCGCCAGCAGCTTCCAGAGAACGGGGGAGACCCAGTACTTC.

The chain uses TRBV9 and TRBJ2-3; unclear D gene. Between the trimmed V and J ends, which lost 1 base and 4 bases, there was a span of 10 bases. The CDR3 extends over 14 amino acids. Germline V lookup: CDR1 SGDLS, CDR2 YYNGEE. The CDR3 reads CASSVFKPPDTQYF. The DNA for the CDR3 is TGTGCCAGCAGCGTATTCAAGCCCCCAGATACGCAGTATTTT.

This CDR3 is CASSSSPGSLKQYF. In DNA form, the CDR3 reads TGTGCCAGCAGTTCCTCCCCGGGGAGTCTGAAGCAGTACTTC. The rearrangement links TRBV27 to TRBJ2-7, with a possible D match to TRBD2 (5 bases). CDR1 is MNHEY, CDR2 SMNVEV, per germline (reference sequence). V was cut by 4 bases and J by 8 bases, with 18 bases left in between. The CDR3 totals 14 residues.

The rearrangement links TRBV19 to TRBJ2-2; D is perhaps TRBD1 (5 bases). The CDR3 runs to 15 residues. Germline-derived CDR1 and CDR2 are LNHDA and SQIVND (reference sequence). V gave up 8 bases and J gave up 9 bases, with 22 bases separating them. This CDR3 is CASSTVLFGARELFF. CDR3 nucleotides: TGTGCCAGTTCTACGGTGTTATTTGGGGCGCGGGAGCTGTTTTTT. The full variable domain, in which reference TRBV19 and TRBJ2-2 provide the parts outside the CDR3, is DGGITQSPKYLFRKEGQNVTLSCEQNLNHDAMYWYRQDPGQGLRLIYYSQIVNDFQKGDIAEGYSVSREKKESFPLTVTSAQKNPTAFYLCASSTVLFGARELFFGEGSRLTVL.

J is TRBJ2-1 and V is TRBV15; 10 nucleotides align to TRBD2. CDR1 LNHNV and CDR2 YYDKDF come from the germline V gene (reference sequence). V lost 6 bases to trimming and J lost 2 bases; unmatched junction nucleotides: 7. The CDR3 is 16 amino acids. The CDR3 DNA reads TGTGCCACCAGTAGTAGAGCGGGAGGGCCCTACAATGAGCAGTTCTTC. This codes for CATSSRAGGPYNEQFF.

This chain links TRBV25-1 with TRBJ1-2; 10 bases align to TRBD1. CDR3 length: 14 residues. V gave up 7 bases and J gave up 4 bases; unmatched junction bases: 6. Germline lookup yields CDR1 MGHDK and CDR2 SYGVNS. CDR3 in amino acids: CASTKTGGGYGYTF. The CDR3 region has the DNA TGTGCCAGCACCAAGACAGGGGGCGGCTATGGCTACACCTTC.

This chain connects TRBV4-3 to TRBJ2-3; D is ambiguous. Between the trimmed V and J ends, which lost 2 bases and 0 bases, there was a span of 15 bases. The CDR3 spans 17 residues. The germline gives CDR1 LGHNA, CDR2 YSLEER. The CDR3 sequence: CASSQTLVAWSTDTQYF. As DNA, the CDR3 is TGCGCCAGCAGCCAAACCCTGGTAGCCTGGAGCACAGATACGCAGTATTTT.